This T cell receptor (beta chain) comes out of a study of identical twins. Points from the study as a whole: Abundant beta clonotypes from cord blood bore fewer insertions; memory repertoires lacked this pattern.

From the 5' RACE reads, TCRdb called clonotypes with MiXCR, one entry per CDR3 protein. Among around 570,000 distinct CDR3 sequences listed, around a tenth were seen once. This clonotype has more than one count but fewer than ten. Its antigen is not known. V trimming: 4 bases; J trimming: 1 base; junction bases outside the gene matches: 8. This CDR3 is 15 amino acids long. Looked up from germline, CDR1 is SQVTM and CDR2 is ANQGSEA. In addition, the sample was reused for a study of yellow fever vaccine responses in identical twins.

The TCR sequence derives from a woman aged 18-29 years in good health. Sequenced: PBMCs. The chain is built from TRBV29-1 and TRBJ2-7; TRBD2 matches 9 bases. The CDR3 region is CSVVGLAGRSYEQYF. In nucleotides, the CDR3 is TGCAGCGTTGTTGGGCTAGCGGGACGATCCTACGAGCAGTACTTC.